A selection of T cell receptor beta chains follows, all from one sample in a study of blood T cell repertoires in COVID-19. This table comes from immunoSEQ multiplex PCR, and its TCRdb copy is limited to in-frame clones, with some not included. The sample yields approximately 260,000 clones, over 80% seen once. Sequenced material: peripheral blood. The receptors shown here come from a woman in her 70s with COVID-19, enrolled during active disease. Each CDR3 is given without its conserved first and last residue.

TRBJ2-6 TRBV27 ASSSPRGAGANVLT
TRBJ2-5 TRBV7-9 ASSGGSAGQETQY
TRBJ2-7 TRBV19 ATSGTSGGRQY
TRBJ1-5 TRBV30 AWSVGDHSNQPQH
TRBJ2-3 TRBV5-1 ASSLARISGRTTDTQY
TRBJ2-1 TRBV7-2 ASSLGVVRGHEQF
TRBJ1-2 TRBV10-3 AISEGPGYT
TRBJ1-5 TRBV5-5 ASSLQGRGLSPQH
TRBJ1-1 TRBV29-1 SALGVSLDTEAF
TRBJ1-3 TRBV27 ASRTGAGNTIY
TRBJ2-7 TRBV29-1 SVTRNSGEQY
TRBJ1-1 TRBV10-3 AISDVQGTEAF
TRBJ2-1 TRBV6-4 ASSSSMGQGFNEQF
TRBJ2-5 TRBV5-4 ASSLSGETQY
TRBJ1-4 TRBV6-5 ASSRTGTTNEKLF
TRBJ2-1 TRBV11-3 ASSLGGRRYEQF
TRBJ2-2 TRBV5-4 ASSYGTTNTGELF
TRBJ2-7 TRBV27 ASSFAGEGYEQY
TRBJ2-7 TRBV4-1 ASSQLGQTYEQY
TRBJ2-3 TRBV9 ASSVVPGLAVTDTQY
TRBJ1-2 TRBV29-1 SVEPGQGIYGYT
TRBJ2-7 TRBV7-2 ASSLGGGSRVYEQY
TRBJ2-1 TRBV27 ASSNPGTSSHEQF
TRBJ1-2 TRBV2 ASREGWQGYGYT
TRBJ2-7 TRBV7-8 ASSFGGRNYEQY
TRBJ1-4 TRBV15 ATSRDLNRVEKLF
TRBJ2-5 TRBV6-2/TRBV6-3 ASSRTGESETQY
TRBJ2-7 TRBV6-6 ASRKGQSRYEQY
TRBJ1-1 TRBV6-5 ASSLDRGTEAF
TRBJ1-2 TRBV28 ASTGTAPKANYGYT
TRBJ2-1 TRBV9 ASSFRWASGIDEQF
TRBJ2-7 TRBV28 ASTGGRTYEQY
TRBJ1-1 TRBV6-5 ASSYSEANTEAF
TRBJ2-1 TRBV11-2 ASSPRYHTGLAGGDEQF
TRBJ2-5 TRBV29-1 SVGQAPGTQY
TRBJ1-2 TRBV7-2 ASSLSGQGYGYT
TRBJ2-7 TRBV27 ASSLRGGDYEQY
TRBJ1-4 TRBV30 AWSEGREDEKLF
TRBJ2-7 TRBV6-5 ASSRGTPYEQY
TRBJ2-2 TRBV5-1 ASSLAGGKGGELF
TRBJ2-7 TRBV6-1 ASSDRGLIYEQY
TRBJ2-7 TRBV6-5 ASSHYSGRDPNEQY
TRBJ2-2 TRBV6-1 ASSEAPVGYRGWGTGELF
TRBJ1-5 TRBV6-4 ASSFNRVSNQPQH
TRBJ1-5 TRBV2 ASSARGHQPQH
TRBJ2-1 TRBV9 ASSALLAGGDEQF
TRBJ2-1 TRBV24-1 ATSDSRTPQF
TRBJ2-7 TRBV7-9 ASSSDPPLSGRQY
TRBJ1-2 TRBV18 ASSVQGRTYGYT
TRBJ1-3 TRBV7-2 ASRGNRWSSGNTIY
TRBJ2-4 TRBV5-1 ASSFGQGKNIQY
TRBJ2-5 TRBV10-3 ATADRPQETQY
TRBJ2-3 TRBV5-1 ASSFVGATNTQY
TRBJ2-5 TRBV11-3 ASSYPLERERGETQY
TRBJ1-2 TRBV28 ASSLDRGPRGGYT